One T cell receptor beta chain is described in this entry. Its antigen is not identified. Study-level findings and limits: Tumor Treg TCRs overlapped most with tumor naive CD4+ cells. Tumor memory CD4+ T cell TCR gene usage was found to cluster with blood and lymph node memory CD4+ cells and with lymph node naive CD4+ cells.

MiXCR was run by TCRdb on the 5' RACE reads, yielding one entry per CDR3 protein. The sample holds around 52,000 distinct CDR3 sequences, 28% seen once. Germline CDR1 is SGHRS and CDR2 is YFSETQ. The CDR3 runs 15 residues. Trimming left V 4 bases short and J 3 bases short, with 14 bases between. Sequences were obtained from tumor-infiltrating memory CD4+ T cells sorted from the breast tumor. Subset: memory CD4+ T cells, CD4+CD45RO+CD25-. The V call is TRBV5-1, the J call TRBJ2-1; D remains unclear. The sequence derives from a female donor with breast cancer. In nucleotides, the CDR3 is TGCGCCAGCAGCCCCGAAGACCTGCGCTACAATGAGCAGTTCTTC. Its translation: CASSPEDLRYNEQFF.